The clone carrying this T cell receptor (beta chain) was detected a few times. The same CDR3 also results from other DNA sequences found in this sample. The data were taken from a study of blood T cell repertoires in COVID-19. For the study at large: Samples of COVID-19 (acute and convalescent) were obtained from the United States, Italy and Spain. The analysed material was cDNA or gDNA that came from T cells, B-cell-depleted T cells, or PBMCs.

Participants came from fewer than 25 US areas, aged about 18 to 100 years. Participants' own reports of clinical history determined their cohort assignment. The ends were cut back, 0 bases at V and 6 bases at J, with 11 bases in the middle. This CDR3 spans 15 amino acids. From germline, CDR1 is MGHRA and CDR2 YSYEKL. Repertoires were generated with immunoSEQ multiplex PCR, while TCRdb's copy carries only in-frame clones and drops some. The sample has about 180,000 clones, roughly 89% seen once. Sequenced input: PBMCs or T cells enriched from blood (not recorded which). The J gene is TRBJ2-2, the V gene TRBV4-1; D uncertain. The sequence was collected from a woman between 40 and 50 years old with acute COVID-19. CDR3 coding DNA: TGCGCCAGCAGCCAAGAGGATAGGAGATCCGGGGAGCTGTTTTTT. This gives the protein CASSQEDRRSGELFF.